This record covers a single T cell receptor (beta chain). The antigen remains undetermined. It was with a sample-barcoded 5' primer and a J-beta primer mix that a second PCR of roughly 7 to 12 cycles was run. TCRdb independently ran MiXCR on the 5' RACE reads; one entry per CDR3 protein. The sample lists over 1,300,000 distinct CDR3 sequences, approximately 60% occurring once. The data derive from a study of blood T cells in healthy people across ages. The CDR3 length is 16 residues. From germline, CDR1 is SGHDN and CDR2 FVKESK. Trimming cost V 2 bases and J 5 bases; bases outside gene matches: 9. Each donor's blood draw was around 9.1 milliliters of peripheral blood. Isolation per sample recovered at least 7 million PBMCs. Points from the study as a whole: Diversity was estimated from one million T cells, and these estimates were considered underestimates. As age increased, TCR beta diversity per million T cells fell in a roughly linear fashion.

Input material: blood. The source of this sequence is a man in his late teens or twenties in good health. The genes are TRBV14 and TRBJ2-7, with 10 bases aligning to TRBD2. CDR3 sequence (DNA): TGTGCCAGCAGCCAACCAATAGCGGGAGGTTTGGACGAGCAGTACTTC. The encoded protein is CASSQPIAGGLDEQYF.